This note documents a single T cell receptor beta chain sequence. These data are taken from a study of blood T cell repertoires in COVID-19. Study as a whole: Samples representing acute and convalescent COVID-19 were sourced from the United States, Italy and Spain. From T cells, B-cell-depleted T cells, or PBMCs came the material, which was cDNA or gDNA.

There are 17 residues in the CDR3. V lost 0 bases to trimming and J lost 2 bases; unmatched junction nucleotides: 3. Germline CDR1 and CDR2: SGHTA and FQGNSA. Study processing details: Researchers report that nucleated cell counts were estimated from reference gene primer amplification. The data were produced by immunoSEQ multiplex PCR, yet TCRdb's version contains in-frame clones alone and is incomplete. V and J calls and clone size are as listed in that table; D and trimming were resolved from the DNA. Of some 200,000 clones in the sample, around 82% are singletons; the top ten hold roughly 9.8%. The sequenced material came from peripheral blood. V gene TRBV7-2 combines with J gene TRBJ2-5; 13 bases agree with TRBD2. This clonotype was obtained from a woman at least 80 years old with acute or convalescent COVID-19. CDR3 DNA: TGTGCCAGCAGCTTAGCGGGACTAGCGGGGAGGCAAGAGACCCAGTACTTC. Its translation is CASSLAGLAGRQETQYF.